This T cell receptor (beta chain) was sequenced in a study of human T cells and chemical hapten exposure. Study details: Patients, a majority of them female, were diagnosed with alopecia areata, totalis or universalis. General study results and limits: There was alopecia in the donors, so their immune response may differ from that of healthy people. Expanded TCR counts at PT1 were positively correlated with the patch test score.

The CDR3 sequence is 14 residues long. The V gene lost 4 bases and the J gene lost 3 bases, with 11 bases spanning the gap. In germline, CDR1 is SGDLS, CDR2 YYNGEE. From the RACE reads, TCRdb called clonotypes with MiXCR, one entry per CDR3 protein. The sample gives some 70,000 distinct CDR3 sequences, approximately 29% of which show up once; nearly 9% is in the top ten. The sample's time point: patch test 1, 2 weeks after DPC sensitization. Described treatment: therapeutic diphenylcyclopropenone sensitization with weekly scalp DPC. Of note for this clonotype: What it binds is not known.

The clonotype was recovered from a man aged 35 to 55 with alopecia areata. Some clones in this sample may be carry-over from other donors' samples. The V gene is TRBV9, the J gene TRBJ1-5, with TRBD1 as a possible D gene (6 bases). Material: whole blood, obtained in connection with sensitization to the hapten diphenylcyclopropenone (DPC). The CDR3 sequence: CASSPGQTNQPQHF. As DNA, the CDR3 is TGTGCCAGCAGCCCCGGACAGACCAATCAGCCCCAGCATTTT.